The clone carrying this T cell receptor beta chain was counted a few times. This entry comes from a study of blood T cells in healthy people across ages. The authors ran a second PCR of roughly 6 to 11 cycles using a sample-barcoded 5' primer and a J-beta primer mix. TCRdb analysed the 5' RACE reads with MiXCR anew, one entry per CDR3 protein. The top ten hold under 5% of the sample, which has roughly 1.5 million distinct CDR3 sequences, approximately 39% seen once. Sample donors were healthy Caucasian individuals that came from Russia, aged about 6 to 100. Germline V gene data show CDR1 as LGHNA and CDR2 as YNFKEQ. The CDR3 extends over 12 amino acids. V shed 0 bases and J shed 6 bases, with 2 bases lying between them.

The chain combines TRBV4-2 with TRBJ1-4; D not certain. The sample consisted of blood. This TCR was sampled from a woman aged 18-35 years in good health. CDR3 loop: CASSQEDEKLFF. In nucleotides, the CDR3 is TGTGCCAGCAGCCAAGAGGATGAAAAACTGTTTTTT.